Shown below are 28 T cell receptor beta chains from a single sample sequenced in a study of blood T cell repertoires in COVID-19. Produced via immunoSEQ multiplex PCR; TCRdb's table is partial and in-frame only. The sample lists around 47,000 clones; 89% were seen once. The sequenced material came from peripheral blood. The source of these receptors is a man aged 80 or over with active or convalescent COVID-19.

J is TRBJ2-2 and V is TRBV7-2; D may be TRBD2 (6 bases). Germline V lookup: CDR1 SGHTA, CDR2 FQGNSA. This CDR3 is 14 amino acids long. The V and J ends lost 3 bases and 6 bases respectively, with 11 bases between them. Here the CDR3 DNA reads TGTGCCAGCAGCTTGCAGGGAGGAGCCGGGGAGCTGTTTTTT. It specifies CASSLQGGAGELFF.

This chain links TRBV11-2 with TRBJ2-5; possible D gene TRBD2, 5 bases. CDR1 is SGHAT, CDR2 FQNNGV, per germline. CDR3 size: 14 residues. Trimming took 5 bases from V and 5 from J, leaving 15 bases between them. In DNA form, the CDR3 reads TGTGCCAGCAGCCGGGGAATTCTCGGGGAGACCCAGTACTTC. This sequence encodes CASSRGILGETQYF.

The rearrangement links TRBV5-1 to TRBJ1-1, with 7 bases matching TRBD1. After removal of 4 bases from V and 8 bases from J, the junction contained 11 bases not matched to a gene. Germline assignment: CDR1 SGHRS and CDR2 YFSETQ. This CDR3 region has 14 residues. CDR3 sequence reads: CASSPRGTVSEAFF. The CDR3 nucleotides read TGCGCCAGCAGCCCACGAGGGACAGTTTCGGAAGCTTTCTTT.

This chain uses TRBV14 with TRBJ2-7, with 11 nucleotides matching TRBD1. The CDR3 extends over 14 amino acids. Germline lookup yields CDR1 SGHDN and CDR2 FVKESK. The ends lost 0 bases at V and 9 bases at J; junction bases unmatched: 4. The CDR3 DNA reads as TGTGCCAGCAGCCAAGATCTGGACAGGGGGCGGCAGTACTTC. It yields the protein CASSQDLDRGRQYF. Combining the CDR3 with reference TRBV14 and TRBJ2-7 gives the whole variable domain EAGVTQFPSHSVIEKGQTVTLRCDPISGHDNLYWYRRVMGKEIKFLLHFVKESKQDESGMPNNRFLAERTGGTYSTLKVQPAELEDSGVYFCASSQDLDRGRQYFGPGTRLTVT.

V and J are TRBV6-5 and TRBJ2-3, with 10 bases aligning to TRBD2. The CDR3 spans 15 residues. With V trimmed by 0 bases and J by 6 bases, 3 bases remained unmatched. The germline V gene encodes CDR1 MNHEY and CDR2 SVGAGI. The CDR3 here is CASSYSTSGLDTQYF. Written as DNA, the CDR3 is TGTGCCAGCAGTTACTCGACTAGCGGGTTGGATACGCAGTATTTT.

This rearrangement joins TRBV19 to TRBJ2-3; D is perhaps TRBD1 (6 bases). The V end lost 5 bases, the J end lost 4 bases, and 16 bases lay between the germline ends. The CDR3 contains 15 residues. Looked up from germline, CDR1 is LNHDA and CDR2 is SQIVND (reference sequence). The DNA of the CDR3 is TGTGCCAGTAGTTCCAGGCCAGGGGAGTCAGATACGCAGTATTTT. Residues: CASSSRPGESDTQYF.

The chain links TRBV28 to TRBJ1-3; D is uncertain. The ends were cut back, 7 bases at V and 4 bases at J, with 11 bases in the middle. CDR1 is MDHEN, CDR2 SYDVKM, per germline. The CDR3 length is 13 residues. CDR3 sequence reads: CASNSGAGNTIYF. The CDR3 region has the DNA TGTGCCAGCAACTCTGGAGCCGGAAACACCATATATTTT.

This clone was counted a single time. V and J are TRBV10-3 and TRBJ2-7; D might be TRBD2 (5 bases). Germline V gene sequence: CDR1 ENHRY, CDR2 SYGVKD. The length of the CDR3 is 13 residues. Trimming took off 7 bases at V and 2 bases at J, with 12 bases between the two ends. CDR3 nucleotides: TGTGCCATCAACGGGATATCGCCCTACGAGCAGTACTTC. It encodes CAINGISPYEQYF.

This rearrangement joins TRBV27 to TRBJ1-5; D not certain. The CDR3 runs to 18 residues. Trimming took 5 bases from V and 0 from J, leaving 20 bases between them. Germline V gene data show CDR1 as MNHEY and CDR2 as SMNVEV (reference sequence). CDR3: CASSTARELDYSNQPQHF. CDR3 bases: TGTGCCAGCAGTACCGCTCGAGAGCTCGACTATAGCAATCAGCCCCAGCATTTT.

This chain uses TRBV7-8 with TRBJ2-3; weak D call: TRBD2 (6 bases). Germline V gives CDR1 SGHVS, CDR2 FQNEAQ. Trimming removed 7 bases from V and 2 bases from J, with 19 bases in between. This CDR3 has 16 amino acids. CDR3 DNA: TGTGCCAGCACCCCATTTACGGCGGGGCCCACAGATACGCAGTATTTT. Its translation is CASTPFTAGPTDTQYF.

This clone was found a few times. The rearrangement joins TRBV10-2 to TRBJ2-2; no clear D. This CDR3 is 12 amino acids long. The V gene lost 0 bases and the J gene lost 13 bases, with 9 bases spanning the gap. Germline V lookup: CDR1 WSHSY, CDR2 SAAADI. Here the CDR3 reads CASSESVTGLFF. The CDR3 region has the DNA TGCGCCAGCAGTGAGTCCGTAACGGGGCTGTTTTTT.

The gene calls are TRBV5-1 and TRBJ2-1, with 7 bases aligning to TRBD2. V gave up 2 bases and J gave up 6 bases; unmatched junction bases: 5. Germline V gene data show CDR1 as SGHRS and CDR2 as YFSETQ. This CDR3 spans 14 amino acids. The CDR3 nucleotides are TGCGCCAGCAGCTTAGGGGACTATACCAATGAGCAGTTCTTC. This encodes CASSLGDYTNEQFF.

This clone showed up just a few times. The chain links TRBV7-2 to TRBJ2-7; 7 positions match TRBD1. The CDR3 length is 14 residues. V lost 3 bases and J lost 6; bases outside the gene matches: 8. Germline CDR1 and CDR2: SGHTA and FQGNSA. In nucleotides, the CDR3 is TGTGCCAGCAGCTTTACTCGGGCAGGGGGCGAGCAGTACTTC. The encoded protein is CASSFTRAGGEQYF.

The gene calls are TRBV6-6 and TRBJ1-2; a weak D match, TRBD1 (6 bases). The germline gives CDR1 MNHNY, CDR2 SVGAGI (reference sequence). Trimming shortened V by 6 bases and J by 4 bases, and 12 bases separated the two germline ends. CDR3 length: 13 residues. The CDR3 sequence: CASSGQSSYGYTF. For the CDR3, the DNA is TGTGCCAGCAGCGGACAGTCGTCCTATGGCTACACCTTC.

The chain uses TRBV7-9 and TRBJ2-3, with D perhaps matching TRBD2 (5 bases). Trimming removed 1 base from V and 8 bases from J, with 13 bases in between. Germline loops: CDR1 SEHNR, CDR2 FQNEAQ (reference sequence). This CDR3 has 14 residues. The CDR3 region has the DNA TGTGCCAGCAGCTTAGAACTAGGGATTGGTACGCAGTATTTT. This translates into CASSLELGIGTQYF.

This chain links TRBV6-1 with TRBJ1-5; a weak D match, TRBD1 (6 bases). CDR1 is MNHNS, CDR2 SASEGT, per germline. The CDR3 runs 18 residues. With 2 bases removed from V and 6 bases from J, the gap between germline ends came to 23 bases. The DNA of the CDR3 is TGTGCCAGCAGTGAAAGGGGGGGTCCAGGGGCGATAGGTCAGCCCCAGCATTTT. Protein product: CASSERGGPGAIGQPQHF.

The chain recombines TRBV5-5 with TRBJ2-2; 7 bases line up with TRBD1. CDR1 is SGHKS and CDR2 is YYEKEE in the germline V gene (reference sequence). V shed 4 bases and J 0 bases; nucleotides not matched to a gene: 6. The CDR3 runs to 16 residues. The CDR3 bases are TGTGCCAGCAGCCGACGGGACAGCCCGAACACCGGGGAGCTGTTTTTT. Translation: CASSRRDSPNTGELFF.

The chain joins TRBV7-7 to TRBJ2-5, with D perhaps TRBD2 (6 bases). The CDR3 covers 15 residues. V lost 3 bases and J 0 bases, leaving 11 bases between the germline ends. The germline gives CDR1 SSHAT, CDR2 FNYEAQ (reference sequence). CDR3 DNA sequence: TGTGCCAGCAGCTTTGACGCGGGGAACCAAGAGACCCAGTACTTC. Translation gives CASSFDAGNQETQYF.

V and J are TRBV2 and TRBJ2-7, with 10 bases matching TRBD1. The ends lost 6 bases at V and 2 bases at J; junction bases unmatched: 4. CDR1 is SNHLY and CDR2 is FYNNEI in the germline V gene. The CDR3 length is 14 residues. The CDR3 spells CASRRDRGPYEQYF. DNA for the CDR3: TGTGCCAGCAGGAGGGACAGGGGACCCTACGAGCAGTACTTC.

This clone was observed a handful of times. This chain connects TRBV18 to TRBJ2-7, with no clear D. CDR3 length equals 13 residues. Trimming removed 3 bases at V and 1 base at J, with 7 bases between. Germline V lookup: CDR1 KGHSH, CDR2 LQKENI. CDR3 DNA: TGTGCCAGCTCACCCTCAGTGTCCTACGAGCAGTACTTC. As protein: CASSPSVSYEQYF.

In its sample, this clone was seen once. This rearrangement joins TRBV2 to TRBJ2-3; TRBD2 matches 10 bases. J gave up 4 bases and V 7 bases, and 8 bases lay outside the gene matches. Germline CDR1 and CDR2: SNHLY and FYNNEI. The length of the CDR3 is 15 residues. CDR3 sequence reads: CASTRASGSPDTQYF. The CDR3 DNA sequence: TGTGCCAGCACCCGGGCTAGCGGGAGTCCAGATACGCAGTATTTT.

The CDR3, as DNA: TGTGCCAGCAGTTTACCGGCGGAGACCCATGAGCAGTTCTTC. Translation: CASSLPAETHEQFF. The chain carries TRBV28 and TRBJ2-1; D is unresolved. CDR3 size: 14 residues. Deletions cut 2 bases from V and 8 bases from J, with 13 bases between. Looked up from germline, CDR1 is MDHEN and CDR2 is SYDVKM.

This chain connects TRBV2 to TRBJ1-1; D call uncertain. The V gene's germline CDR1 is SNHLY and CDR2 FYNNEI. The CDR3 totals 11 residues. V was pared by 6 bases and J by 4 bases, with 6 bases between. The CDR3: CASRVVTEAFF. CDR3 nucleotides: TGTGCCAGCAGGGTAGTCACTGAAGCTTTCTTT.

This clone came up a few times. The CDR3 is CARGQGDQPQHF. CDR3 bases: TGCGCCAGGGGACAGGGCGATCAGCCCCAGCATTTT. V and J are TRBV5-1 and TRBJ1-5, with 9 bases aligning to TRBD1. After removal of 8 bases from V and 5 bases from J, the junction contained 2 bases not matched to a gene. This CDR3 is built from 12 residues. Germline V gene lookup returns CDR1 SGHRS and CDR2 YFSETQ.

This rearrangement joins TRBV10-2 to TRBJ2-3; 12 nucleotides agree with TRBD2. CDR3 size: 15 residues. In germline, CDR1 is WSHSY, CDR2 SAAADI. The J segment lost 3 bases and the V segment lost 6 bases, leaving 4 bases of the junction unmatched. Here the CDR3 reads CASRRTSGATDTQYF. CDR3 nucleotide sequence: TGCGCCAGCAGACGGACTAGCGGGGCAACAGATACGCAGTATTTT.

This clone was recorded only once. This CDR3 is CASSSKQFF. In DNA form, the CDR3 reads TGTGCCAGCAGCTCAAAGCAGTTCTTC. The rearrangement uses TRBV7-9 and TRBJ2-1; D is unresolved. This CDR3 is 9 amino acids long. Germline V lookup: CDR1 SEHNR, CDR2 FQNEAQ (reference sequence). V lost 4 bases, J lost 11 bases, and 3 bases lay in between.

The chain uses TRBV6-5 and TRBJ2-1, with 7 bases aligning to TRBD1. The V gene's germline CDR1 is MNHEY and CDR2 SVGAGI. This CDR3 is built from 14 residues. With V trimmed by 6 bases and J by 6 bases, 8 bases remained unmatched. DNA of the CDR3: TGTGCCAGCAGCCGAACAGGGGCAGTCAATGAGCAGTTCTTC. As protein: CASSRTGAVNEQFF.

J is TRBJ2-5 and V is TRBV27; the D gene is possibly TRBD1 (6 bases). Germline V gene data show CDR1 as MNHEY and CDR2 as SMNVEV (reference sequence). This CDR3 has 15 amino acids. Deletions cut 2 bases from V and 2 bases from J, with 12 bases between. CDR3 region: CASSLNRAIQETQYF. The CDR3 DNA reads as TGTGCCAGCAGTTTAAACAGGGCTATACAAGAGACCCAGTACTTC.